This T cell receptor (beta chain) came from a study of blood T cell repertoires in COVID-19 (dated by TCRdb to 2018 to 2020). A note on the overall study: The collaborator samples originated in the United States, Italy and Spain and spanned the acute and convalescent phases of COVID-19. The material from the prospective study consisted of cDNA or gDNA derived from T cells, B-cell-depleted T cells, or PBMCs. Subjects who had been exposed to COVID-19, were actively infected with it, or had recovered from it provided the deeply sampled blood TCRbeta repertoires that made up the dataset. The repertoires were released in a freely available public database intended as a resource for research on the immune response to SARS-CoV-2. The samples were drawn from the first 160 participants of the ongoing ImmuneRACE study and from over 950 subjects provided by 6 global collaborators. Sample metadata almost always included a de-identified subject ID, COVID-19 status, age in years and sex. Where available, HLA class I and class II types were obtained from metadata supplied by the sample provider rather than from assay-based typing. The full study reports these points: How much clinical and demographic metadata was included differed by source and by participant, and the metadata was provided uncurated.

Trimming accounts for 6 bases at V and 4 bases at J, while the number of junction bases matched to no gene is 4. Including the terminal cysteine and phenylalanine, the CDR3 comprises 13 residues. Kept here is only the CDR3 DNA, which spans 39 bases and is read in frame from base 1. According to the germline V gene, CDR1 reads SGHTA and CDR2 reads FQGNSA. The table lists this clone with a few counts. The antigen it recognizes is unknown. One base away there is no much larger clone; base qualities are not given. TCRbeta CDR3 regions were amplified from genomic DNA using the immunoSEQ Assay, a bias-controlled multiplex PCR. The source study handled its data this way. The number of nucleated cells in each sample was estimated from the amplification of reference gene primers within the assay. Sequence reads were collapsed and filtered to measure the absolute abundance of every unique TCRbeta CDR3 rearrangement. For each sample, productive Simpson clonality was calculated by taking the square root of Simpson's diversity index across productive rearrangements. TCRdb took this table from immuneACCESS and kept in-frame rearrangements with V and J called. Such tables lack part of the clones; where checked against another copy, unresolved V genes explain under half of the gap, and the rest is unexplained. D and trimming come from the DNA, and the V and J calls and clone size come from that table. Here the sample has about 170,000 clones; almost 85% occur a single time. The top ten hold 7.5% to 8% of the sample.

A second Seattle source provided samples from volunteer blood donors who had recovered from COVID-19. Each collaborating institution followed its own protocols to collect whole blood in K2EDTA tubes. For TCRbeta analysis, collaborator samples were shipped as frozen whole blood, as isolated PBMCs, or as DNA extracted from either sample type. The sample taken for sequencing was peripheral blood. This TCR was sampled from a man aged 35 to 55 who had recovered from COVID-19. The chain employs TRBV7-2 and TRBJ1-1; TRBD1 aligns with 8 central bases. CDR3 protein: CASRPDRGTEAFF. In nucleotides, the sequence is TGTGCCAGCAGACCTGACAGGGGCACTGAAGCTTTCTTT.